This T cell receptor beta chain was obtained from a study of blood T cells in healthy people across ages. The sample holds a few counts of this clonotype. What it binds is unknown. The trim removed 6 bases at V and 6 bases at J, leaving 4 bases unmatched. Per germline, CDR1 DFQATT and CDR2 SNEGSKA (reference sequence). This CDR3 comprises 14 residues. A J-beta primer mix and a sample-barcoded 5' primer were used in a second PCR of roughly 6 to 11 cycles. TCRdb re-called the 5' RACE reads through MiXCR, storing one row per CDR3 protein. The table lists about 930,000 distinct CDR3 sequences, 25% to 35% of them singletons, with roughly 10% in the top ten. Study outcomes and limitations: There were more naive CD4+ cells and higher diversity in long-lived donors than in aged donors. Calculation of diversity from one million T cells yielded estimates considered to be underestimates. As age increased, TCR beta diversity per million T cells fell in a roughly linear fashion.

These data were also filed under a second study, of T cells of mothers and their children. This second report adds: The authors added sample barcodes and 2-4 random nucleotides using the M1S primer of the second PCR.

The receptor was isolated from a woman in her thirties or forties in good health. The chain couples TRBV20-1 to TRBJ2-4; 14 nucleotides align to TRBD2. Sequencing was carried out using blood. The CDR3 DNA follows: TGCAGTGCAGGGACTAGCGGGGGTGGAAACATTCAGTACTTC. Amino acids: CSAGTSGGGNIQYF.